This entry is about one T cell receptor beta chain. These data originate in a study of early T cells in non-severe SARS-CoV-2 infection. Unique molecular identifiers were attached to individual cDNA molecules. TCRdb processed the 5' RACE reads anew with MiXCR; each CDR3 protein has one entry. The data hold tens of thousands of distinct CDR3 sequences, with roughly a tenth observed a single time. V was trimmed by 2 bases and J by 0 bases, leaving 7 bases between them. This CDR3 is built from 15 residues. Germline CDR1 is SGHTA and CDR2 is FQGTGA. The sequenced sample was whole blood. The TCR originated in an adult who was a healthcare worker with PCR-confirmed SARS-CoV-2 infection or an uninfected control (not recorded which). The chain links TRBV7-3 to TRBJ2-2; no reliable D call. As DNA, the CDR3 is TGTGCCAGCAGCTTAGACGGGTCGAACACCGGGGAGCTGTTTTTT. Encoded protein: CASSLDGSNTGELFF.